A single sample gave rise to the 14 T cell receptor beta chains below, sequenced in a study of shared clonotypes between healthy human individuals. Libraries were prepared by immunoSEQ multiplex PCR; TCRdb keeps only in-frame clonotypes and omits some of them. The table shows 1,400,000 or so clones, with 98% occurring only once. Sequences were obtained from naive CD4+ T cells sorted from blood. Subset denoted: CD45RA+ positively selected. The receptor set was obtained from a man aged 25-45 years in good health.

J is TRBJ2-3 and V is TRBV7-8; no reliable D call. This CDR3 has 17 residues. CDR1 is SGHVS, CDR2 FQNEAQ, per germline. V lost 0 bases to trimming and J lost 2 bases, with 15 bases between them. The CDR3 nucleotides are TGTGCCAGCAGCTTAGCAAGACCAGGTCTGGTCACAGATACGCAGTATTTT. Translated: CASSLARPGLVTDTQYF. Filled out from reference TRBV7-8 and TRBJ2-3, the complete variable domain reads GAGVSQSPRYKVAKRGQDVALRCDPISGHVSLFWYQQALGQGPEFLTYFQNEAQLDKSGLPSDRFFAERPEGSVSTLKIQRTQQEDSAVYLCASSLARPGLVTDTQYFGPGTRLTVL.

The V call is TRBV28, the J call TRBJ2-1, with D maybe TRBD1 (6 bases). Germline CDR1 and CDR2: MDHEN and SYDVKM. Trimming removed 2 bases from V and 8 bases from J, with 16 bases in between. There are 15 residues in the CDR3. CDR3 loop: CASSLPAGVGDEQFF. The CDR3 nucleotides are TGTGCCAGCAGTTTACCGGCAGGGGTTGGGGATGAGCAGTTCTTC.

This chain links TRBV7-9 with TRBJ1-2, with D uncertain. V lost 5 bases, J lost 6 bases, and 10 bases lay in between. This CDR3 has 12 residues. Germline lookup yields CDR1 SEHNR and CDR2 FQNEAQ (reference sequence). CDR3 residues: CASSPRGDGYTF. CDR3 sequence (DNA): TGTGCCAGCAGCCCACGGGGTGATGGCTACACCTTC.

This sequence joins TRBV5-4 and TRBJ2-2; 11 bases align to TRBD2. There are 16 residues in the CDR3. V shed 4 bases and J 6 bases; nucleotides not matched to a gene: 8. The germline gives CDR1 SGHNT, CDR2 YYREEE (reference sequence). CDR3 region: CASSRMYSGRAGELFF. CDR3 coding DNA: TGTGCCAGCAGCCGGATGTATAGCGGGAGGGCCGGGGAGCTGTTTTTT.

Here the CDR3 DNA reads TGTGCCAGCAGGGGACCCCGGAGGGGGATTCCCCACGAGCAGTACTTC. Translating it yields CASRGPRRGIPHEQYF. The genes are TRBV25-1 and TRBJ2-7, with D perhaps being TRBD1 or TRBD2 (6 bases each). Looked up from germline, CDR1 is MGHDK and CDR2 is SYGVNS. V lost 6 bases to trimming and J lost 5 bases, with 23 bases between them. The CDR3 totals 16 residues.

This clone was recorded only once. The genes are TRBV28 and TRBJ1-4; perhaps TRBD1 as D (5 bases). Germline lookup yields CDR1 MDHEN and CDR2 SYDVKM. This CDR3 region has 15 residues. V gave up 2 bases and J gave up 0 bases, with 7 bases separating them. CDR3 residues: CASSLGATTNEKLFF. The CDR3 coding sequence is TGTGCCAGCAGTTTAGGGGCAACAACTAATGAAAAACTGTTTTTT.

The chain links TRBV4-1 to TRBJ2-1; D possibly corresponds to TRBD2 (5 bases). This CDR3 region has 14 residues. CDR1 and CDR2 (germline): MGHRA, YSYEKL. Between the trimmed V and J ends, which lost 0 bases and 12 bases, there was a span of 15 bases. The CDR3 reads CASSQDGAGLGQFF. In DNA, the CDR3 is TGCGCCAGCAGCCAAGACGGCGCTGGACTTGGGCAGTTCTTC.

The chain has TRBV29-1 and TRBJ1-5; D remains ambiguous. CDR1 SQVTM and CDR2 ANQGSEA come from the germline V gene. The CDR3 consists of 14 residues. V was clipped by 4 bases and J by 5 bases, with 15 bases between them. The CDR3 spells CSVVVDGKDQPQHF. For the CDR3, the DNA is TGCAGCGTTGTAGTGGACGGAAAAGATCAGCCCCAGCATTTT.

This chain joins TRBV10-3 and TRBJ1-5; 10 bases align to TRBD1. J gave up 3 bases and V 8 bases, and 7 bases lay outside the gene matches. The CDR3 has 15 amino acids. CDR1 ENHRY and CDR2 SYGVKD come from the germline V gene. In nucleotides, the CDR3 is TGTGCCATCGGGGAGACAGGGGGCGCCAATCAGCCCCAGCATTTT. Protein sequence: CAIGETGGANQPQHF.

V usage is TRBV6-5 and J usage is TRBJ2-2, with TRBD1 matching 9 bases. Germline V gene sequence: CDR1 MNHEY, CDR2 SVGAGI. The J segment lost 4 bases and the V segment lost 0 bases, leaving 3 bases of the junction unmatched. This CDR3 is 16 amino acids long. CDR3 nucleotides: TGTGCCAGCAGTTACTCCGGGACAGGGATCACCGGGGAGCTGTTTTTT. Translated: CASSYSGTGITGELFF.

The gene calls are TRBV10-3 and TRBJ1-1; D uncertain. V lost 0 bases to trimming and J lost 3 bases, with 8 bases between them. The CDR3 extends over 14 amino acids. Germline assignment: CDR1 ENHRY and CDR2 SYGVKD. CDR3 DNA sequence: TGTGCCATCAGTGAGTCTAAGGTGTACACTGAAGCTTTCTTT. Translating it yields CAISESKVYTEAFF.

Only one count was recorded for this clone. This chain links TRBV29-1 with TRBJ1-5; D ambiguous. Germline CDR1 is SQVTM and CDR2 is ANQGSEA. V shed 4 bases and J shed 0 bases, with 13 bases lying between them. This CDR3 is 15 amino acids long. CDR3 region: CSVVVGPDSNQPQHF. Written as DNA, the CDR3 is TGCAGCGTTGTGGTAGGCCCCGATAGCAATCAGCCCCAGCATTTT.

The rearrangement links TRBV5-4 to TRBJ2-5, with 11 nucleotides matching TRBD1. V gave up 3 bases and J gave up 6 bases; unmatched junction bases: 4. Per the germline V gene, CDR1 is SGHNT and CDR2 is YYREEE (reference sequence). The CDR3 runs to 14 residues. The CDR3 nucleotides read TGTGCCAGCAGCTCGGGACAGGGGGGGAAGACCCAGTACTTC. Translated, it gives CASSSGQGGKTQYF. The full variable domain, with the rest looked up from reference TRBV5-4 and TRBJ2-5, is ETGVTQSPTHLIKTRGQQVTLRCSSQSGHNTVSWYQQALGQGPQFIFQYYREEENGRGNFPPRFSGLQFPNYSSELNVNALELDDSALYLCASSSGQGGKTQYFGPGTRLLVL.

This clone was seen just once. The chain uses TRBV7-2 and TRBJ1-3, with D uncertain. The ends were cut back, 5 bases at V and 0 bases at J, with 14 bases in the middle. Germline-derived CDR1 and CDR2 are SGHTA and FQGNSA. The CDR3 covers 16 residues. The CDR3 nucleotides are TGTGCCAGCAGCACACCGGGTCCTCTCTCTGGAAACACCATATATTTT. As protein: CASSTPGPLSGNTIYF.